The source of this T cell receptor beta chain is a study of blood T cell repertoires in COVID-19. Looking at the study overall: Acute-phase and convalescent COVID-19 samples originated in the United States, Italy and Spain. Sources were T cells, B-cell-depleted T cells, or PBMCs; the material itself was cDNA or gDNA.

Profiled with immunoSEQ multiplex PCR; TCRdb holds only in-frame clones, not every one. This sample has 50,000 to 65,000 clones, with about 85% found just once. Trimming removed 4 bases at V and 5 bases at J, with 5 bases between. The CDR3 sequence is 11 residues long. Per germline, CDR1 SGHAT and CDR2 FQNNGV. The sequence was obtained from a middle-aged man with active COVID-19. Sequencing was performed on peripheral blood. The rearrangement links TRBV11-2 to TRBJ2-5; D unresolved. This CDR3 is CASSSSETQYF. As DNA, the CDR3 is TGTGCCAGCAGCTCATCCGAGACCCAGTACTTC.